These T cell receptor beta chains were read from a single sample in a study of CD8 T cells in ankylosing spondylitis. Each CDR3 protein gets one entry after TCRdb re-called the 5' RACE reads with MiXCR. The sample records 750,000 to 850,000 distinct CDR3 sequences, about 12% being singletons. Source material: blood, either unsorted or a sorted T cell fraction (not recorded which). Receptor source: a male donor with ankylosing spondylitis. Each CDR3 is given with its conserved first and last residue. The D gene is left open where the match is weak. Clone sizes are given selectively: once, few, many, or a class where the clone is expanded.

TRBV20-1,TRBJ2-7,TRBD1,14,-,TGCAGTGCTTCCTCGCCCACAGGGGGCTGGGGGCAGTACTTC,CSASSPTGGWGQYF
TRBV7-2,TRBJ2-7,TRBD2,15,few,TGTGCCAGCAGCTCCTCTACCCGACTAGCGGGAATTGAGTACTTC,CASSSSTRLAGIEYF
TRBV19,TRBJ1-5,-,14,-,TGTGCCAGTAGTATGAAATATAGCAATCAGCCCCAGCATTTT,CASSMKYSNQPQHF
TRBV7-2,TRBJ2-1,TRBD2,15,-,TGTGCCAGCAGCTTTAGCGGGATGACCTACAATGAGCAGTTCTTC,CASSFSGMTYNEQFF
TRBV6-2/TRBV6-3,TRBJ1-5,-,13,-,TGTGCCAGCACGGGGGGGAATTTTCAGCCCCAGCATTTT,CASTGGNFQPQHF
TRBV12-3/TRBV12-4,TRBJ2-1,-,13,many,TGTGCCAGCAGTAGAGGACGGGGGACAGATGCGTTCTTC,CASSRGRGTDAFF
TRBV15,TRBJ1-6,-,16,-,TGTGCCACCAGCAGGGACGGTAGAGGTCGGGAATCACCCCTCCACTTT,CATSRDGRGRESPLHF
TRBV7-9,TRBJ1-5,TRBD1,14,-,TGTGCCAGCTCTACGACGGGACAGAATCAGCCCCAGCATTTT,CASSTTGQNQPQHF
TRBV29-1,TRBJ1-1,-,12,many,TGCAGCGCTAGGACAGCGAACACTGAAGCTTTCTTT,CSARTANTEAFF
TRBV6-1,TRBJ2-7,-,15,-,TGTGCCAGCAGTCCATGGGGGGGCCTCTCCTACGAGCAGTACTTC,CASSPWGGLSYEQYF
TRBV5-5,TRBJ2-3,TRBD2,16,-,TGTGCCAGCAGCAAACCGGGACTAGCGGGGGTAGATACGCAGTATTTT,CASSKPGLAGVDTQYF
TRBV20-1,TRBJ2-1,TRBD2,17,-,TGCAGTGCTAGACCCCTAGCGGGAGGGCCCTCTGGCAATGAGCAGTTCTTC,CSARPLAGGPSGNEQFF
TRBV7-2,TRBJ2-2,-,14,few,TGTGCCAGCAGAGAACAGGGGAGGGCCGGGGAGCTGTTTTTT,CASREQGRAGELFF
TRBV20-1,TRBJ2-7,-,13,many,TGCAGTTCCTCGGGGGTTCTTTCCTACGAGCAGTACTTC,CSSSGVLSYEQYF
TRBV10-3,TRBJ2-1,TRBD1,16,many,TGTGCCATCAGTGAGTCTGGAGACAGGGGCTACAATGAGCAGTTCTTC,CAISESGDRGYNEQFF
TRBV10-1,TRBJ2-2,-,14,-,TGCGCCAGCAGTGCTGAGCGGACCACCGGGGAGCTGTTTTTT,CASSAERTTGELFF
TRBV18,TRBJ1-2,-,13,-,TGTGCCAGCTCACCATCTGCAGGAAGTGGCTACACCTTC,CASSPSAGSGYTF
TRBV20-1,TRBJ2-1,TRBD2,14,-,TGCAGTGCTATCGGACTAGCGGACCTCAATGAGCAGTTCTTC,CSAIGLADLNEQFF
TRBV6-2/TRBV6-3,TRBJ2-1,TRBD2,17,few,TGTGCCAGCAGTTACACGGTTAGCGGGAGAAGGTCGAATGAGCAGTTCTTC,CASSYTVSGRRSNEQFF
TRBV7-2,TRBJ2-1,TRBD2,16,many,TGTGCCAGCAGCTTAGACTGGACTAGCGGGGGGGATGAGCAGTTCTTC,CASSLDWTSGGDEQFF
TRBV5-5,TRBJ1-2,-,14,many,TGTGCCAGCAGCTCGCCGGGCCGAGGTCGGGGCTACACCTTC,CASSSPGRGRGYTF
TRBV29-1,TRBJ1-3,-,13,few,TGCAGCGGGCAGGGTTTCTCTGGAAACACCATATATTTT,CSGQGFSGNTIYF
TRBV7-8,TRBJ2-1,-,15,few,TGTGCCAGCAGCTTAGCGGGAGGTACCAGGTATGAGCAGTTCTTC,CASSLAGGTRYEQFF
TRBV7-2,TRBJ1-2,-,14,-,TGTGCCAGCAGCTCCCAAGGGGCGGGGAGCGGCTACACCTTC,CASSSQGAGSGYTF
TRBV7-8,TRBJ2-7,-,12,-,TGTGCCAGCAGCCCCAGAACCTACGAGCAGTACTTC,CASSPRTYEQYF
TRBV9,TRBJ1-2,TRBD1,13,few,TGTGCCAGCAGCGGAGGGGGCTTCTATGGCTACACCTTC,CASSGGGFYGYTF
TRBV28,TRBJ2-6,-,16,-,TGTGCCAGCGGCTACAGGGATGGGTCTGGGGCCAACGTCCTGACTTTC,CASGYRDGSGANVLTF
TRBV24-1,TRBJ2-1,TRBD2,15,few,TGTGCCACCAGTGCGGGGGGTCTAAGAAGTTTTGAGCAGTTCTTC,CATSAGGLRSFEQFF
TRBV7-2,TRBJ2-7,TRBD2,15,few,TGTGCCAGCAGCTTAGAGGGACTACCAACCTACGAGCAGTACTTC,CASSLEGLPTYEQYF
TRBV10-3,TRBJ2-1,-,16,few,TGTGCCATCAGTGGTCAGACTTCGAGCTCCTACAATGAGCAGTTCTTC,CAISGQTSSSYNEQFF
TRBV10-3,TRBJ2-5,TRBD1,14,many,TGTGCCATCGCCGGGACAGGGCGTCAAGAGACCCAGTACTTC,CAIAGTGRQETQYF
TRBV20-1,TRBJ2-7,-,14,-,TGCAGTGCTAGAGATAGGGGGGGGAGGGACGAGCAGTACTTC,CSARDRGGRDEQYF
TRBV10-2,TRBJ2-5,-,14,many,TGCGCCAGCAGCCCCCACTCAGTACAAGAGACCCAGTACTTC,CASSPHSVQETQYF
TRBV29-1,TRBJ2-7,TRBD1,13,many,TGCAGCGTTGAAGGACAGGGGATCAACGAGCAGTACTTC,CSVEGQGINEQYF
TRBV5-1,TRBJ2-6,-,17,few,TGCGCCAGCAGCTTGGTGTACCTAAGGTCAGGGGCCAACGTCCTGACTTTC,CASSLVYLRSGANVLTF
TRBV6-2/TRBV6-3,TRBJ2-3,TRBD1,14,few,TGTGCCAGCTTATCGGACAGGGGCGCAGATACGCAGTATTTT,CASLSDRGADTQYF
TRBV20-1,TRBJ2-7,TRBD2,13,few,TGCAGTGCGGGAGGGTTATCCAACTACGAGCAGTACTTC,CSAGGLSNYEQYF
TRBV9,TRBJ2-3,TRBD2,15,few,TGTGCCAGCAGCGTAACTAGCGGGAGGGGAGATACGCAGTATTTT,CASSVTSGRGDTQYF
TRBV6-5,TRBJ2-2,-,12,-,TGTGCCAGCAGACGACCTAGGGGGGAGCTGTTTTTT,CASRRPRGELFF
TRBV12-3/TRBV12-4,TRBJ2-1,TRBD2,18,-,TGTGCCAGCAGTTCCCGGTTGGCCCTAGCGGGAGAGGGGAATGAGCAGTTCTTC,CASSSRLALAGEGNEQFF
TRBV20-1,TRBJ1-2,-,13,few,TGCAGTGCTAGTGATTTGTCAGCATATGGCTACACCTTC,CSASDLSAYGYTF
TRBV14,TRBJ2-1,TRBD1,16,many,TGTGCCAGCAGCCAAACAGGGGGCAAACAAGGGAATGAGCAGTTCTTC,CASSQTGGKQGNEQFF
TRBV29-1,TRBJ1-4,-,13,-,TGCAGCGTTGTGACGGGCAGTAATGAAAAACTGTTTTTT,CSVVTGSNEKLFF
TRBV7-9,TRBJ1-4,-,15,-,TGTGCCAGCAGCCTCCGGGACACCACTAATGAAAAACTGTTTTTT,CASSLRDTTNEKLFF
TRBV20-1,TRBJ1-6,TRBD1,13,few,TGCAGTGCTTTGGGACAGGGGGATTCACCCCTCCACTTT,CSALGQGDSPLHF
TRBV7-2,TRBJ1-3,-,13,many,TGTGCCAGCAGCTCAACGGCTGGAAACACCATATATTTT,CASSSTAGNTIYF
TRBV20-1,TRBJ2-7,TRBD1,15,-,TGCAGTGCTGCGGACAGGTCTCTTGGCTCCTACGAGCAGTACTTC,CSAADRSLGSYEQYF
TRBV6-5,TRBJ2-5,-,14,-,TGTGCCAGCAGTTACTCTAAGGACACCCAGTACCAGTACTTC,CASSYSKDTQYQYF
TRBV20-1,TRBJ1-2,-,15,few,TGCAGTGCTAGAGACCGACAGACGACTAACTATGGCTACACCTTC,CSARDRQTTNYGYTF
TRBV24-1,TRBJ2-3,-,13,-,TGTGCCACCAGTGCCGTCGCCCCGGATACGCAGTATTTT,CATSAVAPDTQYF